The 32 T cell receptor beta chains below come from one sample, sequenced in a study of cytomegalovirus exposure and HLA in healthy donors. PCR used 60 Vbeta primers and 13 Jbeta primers. Libraries were prepared by immunoSEQ multiplex PCR; TCRdb keeps only in-frame clonotypes and omits some of them. This table has 180,000 or so clones, roughly 80% appearing once. Source material: PBMCs. These receptors originate from a woman aged 18-30 years in good health and CMV-seronegative.

The chain has TRBV28 and TRBJ2-7, with D perhaps matching TRBD1 (6 bases). V was trimmed by 6 bases and J by 3 bases, leaving 24 bases between them. The CDR3 contains 17 residues. Germline V lookup: CDR1 MDHEN, CDR2 SYDVKM. The DNA for the CDR3 is TGTGCCAGCAGACAGACCCCCCACAGGGCAACCGACTACGAGCAGTACTTC. Encoded protein: CASRQTPHRATDYEQYF.

This rearrangement joins TRBV4-1 to TRBJ2-3, with 12 bases lining up with TRBD2. Trimming cost V 3 bases and J 1 base; bases outside gene matches: 5. Germline CDR1 is MGHRA and CDR2 is YSYEKL. CDR3 length: 17 amino acids. CDR3 sequence reads: CASSHPTSGSRTDTQYF. The CDR3 nucleotides are TGCGCCAGCAGCCACCCGACTAGCGGGAGCCGCACAGATACGCAGTATTTT.

This clone was counted between two and nine times. This chain uses TRBV28 with TRBJ1-1; weak D call: TRBD1 (5 bases). Trimming pared 3 bases from V and 0 bases from J, leaving 17 bases between. Germline CDR1 reads MDHEN; CDR2 reads SYDVKM. The CDR3 totals 17 residues. The CDR3 nucleotides are TGTGCCAGCAGTTTTTGGCCGGAGGGGAAGATGAACACTGAAGCTTTCTTT. Translated: CASSFWPEGKMNTEAFF.

The chain carries TRBV21-1 and TRBJ2-3; the DNA was not compared with TRBD2, the D call given in the table. TRBV21-1 counts as a pseudogene. This CDR3 comprises 17 residues. CDR3: CASSKAASGASTDTQYF. The CDR3 DNA sequence: TGTGCCAGCAGCAAAGCCGCTAGCGGAGCTAGCACAGATACGCAGTATTTT.

The J gene is TRBJ2-7, the V gene TRBV5-6; 7 nucleotides match TRBD2. The CDR3 is 13 residues long. The ends lost 1 base at V and 4 bases at J; junction bases unmatched: 2. CDR1 and CDR2 from the germline V gene are SGHDT and YYEEEE. The CDR3 DNA reads TGTGCCAGCAGCTTGTGGGGACTATACGAGCAGTACTTC. This encodes CASSLWGLYEQYF.

The rearrangement uses TRBV6-1 and TRBJ2-7; D might be TRBD2 (6 bases). V was pared by 5 bases and J by 2 bases, with 13 bases between. In germline, CDR1 is MNHNS, CDR2 SASEGT. This CDR3 is built from 14 residues. The CDR3 coding sequence is TGTGCCAGCAGTCAGGGACTTTCCGCCTACGAGCAGTACTTC. It specifies CASSQGLSAYEQYF.

This sequence joins TRBV7-3 and TRBJ2-2; D might be TRBD2 (5 bases). The CDR3 consists of 16 residues. Trimming took 2 bases from V and 7 from J, leaving 17 bases between them. CDR1 is SGHTA and CDR2 is FQGTGA in the germline V gene. The CDR3 DNA reads TGTGCCAGCAGCTTAGTCCTAGCTCCGAACGGCGGGGAGCTGTTTTTT. Translation: CASSLVLAPNGGELFF. Variable domain in full (rest from reference TRBV7-3 and TRBJ2-2): GAGVSQTPSNKVTEKGKYVELRCDPISGHTALYWYRQSLGQGPEFLIYFQGTGAADDSGLPNDRFFAVRPEGSVSTLKIQRTERGDSAVYLCASSLVLAPNGGELFFGEGSRLTVL.

This rearrangement joins TRBV5-5 to TRBJ1-3; 10 nucleotides align to TRBD1. The CDR3 contains 20 residues. The germline gives CDR1 SGHKS, CDR2 YYEKEE (reference sequence). The V gene end was trimmed by 4 bases and the J gene end by 0 bases; junction bases not matched to a gene: 16. The CDR3 here is CASSLVPQTGGPNSGNTIYF. CDR3 bases: TGTGCCAGCAGCCTCGTACCGCAGACAGGGGGCCCCAACTCTGGAAACACCATATATTTT.

The V gene is TRBV19, the J gene TRBJ2-1; 7 bases match TRBD1. Germline V gives CDR1 LNHDA, CDR2 SQIVND (reference sequence). The CDR3 covers 14 residues. With 7 bases clipped from V and 4 bases from J, the junction kept 7 bases outside the gene matches. CDR3 coding DNA: TGTGCCAGTAATGTGGGGACAGTATACAATGAGCAGTTCTTC. It specifies CASNVGTVYNEQFF.

This clone was detected only once. CDR3 sequence: CTSSLKRGWGSRGQEGTDTQYF. The DNA of the CDR3 is TGCACCAGCAGCCTGAAAAGGGGATGGGGAAGTAGGGGACAAGAGGGCACAGATACGCAGTATTTT. The V and J genes are TRBV1 and TRBJ2-3; the D call in the table, TRBD1, was not verified against the DNA. TRBV1 is a pseudogene. The CDR3 loop spans 22 amino acids.

The rearrangement uses TRBV2 and TRBJ2-7, with a weak D call TRBD1 (6 bases). Germline loops: CDR1 SNHLY, CDR2 FYNNEI. V was clipped by 7 bases and J by 2 bases, with 9 bases between them. The CDR3 spans 12 residues. The DNA of the CDR3 is TGTGCCAGCAAACGGGACACCTACGAGCAGTACTTC. Its translation: CASKRDTYEQYF.

The chain links TRBV6-5 to TRBJ2-3, with 11 bases identical to TRBD2. The V gene end was trimmed by 6 bases and the J gene end by 8 bases; junction bases not matched to a gene: 7. The CDR3 is 14 residues long. Germline CDR1 MNHEY, CDR2 SVGAGI. CDR3 bases: TGTGCCAGCAGATTAGCGGGAGGGAGCCCTACGCAGTATTTT. Its translation: CASRLAGGSPTQYF.

The V gene is TRBV28, the J gene TRBJ2-3; 7 bases line up with TRBD1. The V gene end was trimmed by 6 bases and the J gene end by 2 bases; junction bases not matched to a gene: 8. This CDR3 has 15 residues. The V gene's germline CDR1 is MDHEN and CDR2 SYDVKM. CDR3 in amino acids: CASRSGQYFTDTQYF. CDR3 DNA sequence: TGTGCCAGCAGATCGGGACAGTACTTCACAGATACGCAGTATTTT.

This chain joins TRBV27 and TRBJ1-2; 9 bases agree with TRBD1. The CDR3 contains 14 residues. V lost 4 bases, J lost 10 bases, and 10 bases stayed unmatched. CDR1 and CDR2 (germline): MNHEY, SMNVEV (reference sequence). The CDR3 nucleotides read TGTGCCAGCAGTTCGGGACAGGGTAGGATTACCTACACCTTC. Translation: CASSSGQGRITYTF.

The chain carries TRBV5-1 and TRBJ2-3; tentative D call: TRBD2 (5 bases). The CDR3 extends over 14 amino acids. The germline gives CDR1 SGHRS, CDR2 YFSETQ. V was trimmed by 6 bases and J by 0 bases, leaving 11 bases between them. This CDR3 reads CASKGGTSTDTQYF. CDR3 sequence (DNA): TGCGCCAGCAAAGGAGGTACCAGCACAGATACGCAGTATTTT.

The sample holds one count of this clone. The chain has TRBV7-3 and TRBJ2-1; possibly TRBD2 for D (6 bases). This CDR3 spans 13 amino acids. CDR1 is SGHTA and CDR2 is FQGTGA in the germline V gene. V was clipped by 8 bases and J by 5 bases, with 13 bases between them. The CDR3: CASPADYHNEQFF. Written as DNA, the CDR3 is TGTGCCAGCCCAGCGGACTACCACAATGAGCAGTTCTTC.

Only a few counts were recorded for this clone. The rearrangement links TRBV29-1 to TRBJ2-2; D gene unclear. From germline, CDR1 is SQVTM and CDR2 ANQGSEA. The CDR3 is made up of 12 amino acids. V was trimmed by 3 bases and J by 7 bases, leaving 9 bases between them. The DNA of the CDR3 is TGCAGCGTTGAGCTGGGCCGCGGGGAGCTGTTTTTT. Residues: CSVELGRGELFF.

V gene TRBV28 combines with J gene TRBJ2-2; 7 bases align to TRBD2. CDR1 MDHEN and CDR2 SYDVKM come from the germline V gene. V lost 10 bases and J lost 5; bases outside the gene matches: 13. The CDR3 loop spans 15 amino acids. Here the CDR3 reads CATQRGLDGTGELFF. Written as DNA, the CDR3 is TGTGCCACCCAGCGAGGACTAGACGGTACCGGGGAGCTGTTTTTT.

The V gene is TRBV27, the J gene TRBJ2-1, with D unclear. This CDR3 has 11 residues. V lost 8 bases and J 3 bases, leaving 5 bases between the germline ends. Germline assignment: CDR1 MNHEY and CDR2 SMNVEV (reference sequence). CDR3: CASQNYNEQFF. The CDR3 region has the DNA TGTGCCAGCCAAAACTACAATGAGCAGTTCTTC.

Points on this clone: The junction departs from germline at one end; a sequencing error may be responsible. The chain combines TRBV28 with TRBJ1-6; D perhaps matches TRBD1 (5 bases). The V gene's germline CDR1 is MDHEN and CDR2 SYDVKM. This CDR3 is 18 amino acids long. CDR3 region: CASRRFAGNGVYDSPLHF. CDR3 nucleotides: TGTGCCAGCAGACGATTCGCAGGGAATGGTGTCTATGATTCACCCCTCCACTTT.

V and J are TRBV19 and TRBJ2-7, with 10 bases lining up with TRBD1. V shed 8 bases, J shed 5 bases, and the junction held 6 bases outside the gene matches. Germline values: CDR1 LNHDA, CDR2 SQIVND (reference sequence). This CDR3 has 13 amino acids. CDR3 residues: CASSRQGANEQYF. Written as DNA, the CDR3 is TGTGCCAGTTCGAGACAGGGGGCAAACGAGCAGTACTTC. Full variable domain (remainder filled in from reference TRBV19 and TRBJ2-7): DGGITQSPKYLFRKEGQNVTLSCEQNLNHDAMYWYRQDPGQGLRLIYYSQIVNDFQKGDIAEGYSVSREKKESFPLTVTSAQKNPTAFYLCASSRQGANEQYFGPGTRLTVT.

Note on this clone: At one of its ends the junction is not consistent with the germline gene, which may arise from a read error. The rearrangement links TRBV7-9 to TRBJ1-5; maybe TRBD1 (5 bases). The germline CDR1 and CDR2 sequences are SEHNR and FQNEAQ (reference sequence). This CDR3 is built from 16 residues. DNA for the CDR3: TGTTCCAGCAGCACATCGGACACACCATTAAATCAGCCCCAGCATTTT. Its protein is CSSSTSDTPLNQPQHF.

The rearrangement links TRBV5-1 to TRBJ1-1; 8 bases line up with TRBD1. With V trimmed by 3 bases and J by 3 bases, 10 bases remained unmatched. From germline, CDR1 is SGHRS and CDR2 YFSETQ. The CDR3 sequence is 16 residues long. CDR3 sequence: CASSYGARGRDTEAFF. The CDR3 nucleotides are TGCGCCAGCAGCTACGGAGCCAGGGGGCGTGACACTGAAGCTTTCTTT.

This chain joins TRBV18 and TRBJ1-1; 8 bases agree with TRBD1. Trimming cost V 6 bases and J 11 bases; bases outside gene matches: 8. This CDR3 has 12 residues. Germline lookup yields CDR1 KGHSH and CDR2 LQKENI. The CDR3 DNA follows: TGTGCCAGCTCCGGGACAGGCGGTGCGGCTTTCTTT. As protein: CASSGTGGAAFF. Full variable domain (remainder filled in from reference TRBV18 and TRBJ1-1): NAGVMQNPRHLVRRRGQEARLRCSPMKGHSHVYWYRQLPEEGLKFMVYLQKENIIDESGMPKERFSAEFPKEGPSILRIQQVVRGDSAAYFCASSGTGGAAFFGQGTRLTVV.

This chain links TRBV27 with TRBJ2-1; possibly TRBD1 for D (5 bases). The V end lost 6 bases, the J end lost 2 bases, and 8 bases lay between the germline ends. The CDR3 consists of 13 residues. Germline V gene lookup returns CDR1 MNHEY and CDR2 SMNVEV (reference sequence). CDR3 protein: CASSPGPYNEQFF. CDR3 in DNA: TGTGCCAGCAGCCCAGGGCCCTACAATGAGCAGTTCTTC.

This chain links TRBV14 with TRBJ2-1, with 9 nucleotides matching TRBD2. CDR3 length: 18 amino acids. Germline CDR1 is SGHDN and CDR2 is FVKESK. The V gene end was trimmed by 0 bases and the J gene end by 5 bases; junction bases not matched to a gene: 11. The CDR3 DNA follows: TGTGCCAGCAGCCAAGATGGTAGCGGGAGAGATCATCACAATGAGCAGTTCTTC. Protein: CASSQDGSGRDHHNEQFF.

The chain employs TRBV28 and TRBJ2-1; no definite D call. The germline V gene has CDR1 MDHEN and CDR2 SYDVKM. This CDR3 region has 13 residues. Trimming removed 5 bases from V and 10 bases from J, with 15 bases in between. CDR3 sequence reads: CASSPPTLAEQFF. Here the CDR3 DNA reads TGTGCCAGCAGTCCCCCAACGTTGGCAGAGCAGTTCTTC.

V gene TRBV7-3 combines with J gene TRBJ2-7; D is ambiguous. The CDR3 length is 15 residues. Trimming removed 2 bases at V and 2 bases at J, with 13 bases between. Germline V gene sequence: CDR1 SGHTA, CDR2 FQGTGA. The CDR3 DNA reads as TGTGCCAGCAGCTTAGGTCCGGTTGCGACCTACGAGCAGTACTTC. It specifies CASSLGPVATYEQYF.

This clone was observed a handful of times. V and J are TRBV7-3 and TRBJ2-3; TRBD2 agrees at 12 bases. Germline assignment: CDR1 SGHTA and CDR2 FQGTGA. J lost 4 bases, V lost 6 bases, and 20 bases had no gene match. The CDR3 has 20 residues. The CDR3 DNA reads TGTGCCAGCAGATCCCGCGCGGGCCTAGCGGGAGGGCCGATGGCAGATACGCAGTATTTT. Protein product: CASRSRAGLAGGPMADTQYF.

The chain is built from TRBV21-1 and TRBJ2-7; TRBD2, the table's D call, lacks a check against the DNA. TRBV21-1 is noted as a pseudogene. This CDR3 spans 14 amino acids. CDR3 sequence: CASPPTSGSYEQYF. The CDR3 bases are TGTGCCAGCCCACCCACTAGCGGCTCCTACGAGCAGTACTTC.

This sequence joins TRBV28 and TRBJ2-7, with 10 bases identical to TRBD2. The CDR3 loop spans 14 amino acids. V dropped 2 bases and J dropped 5; count of bases not matched to a gene: 3. Germline values: CDR1 MDHEN, CDR2 SYDVKM. The CDR3 reads CASSLGLAGDEQYF. The DNA of the CDR3 is TGTGCCAGCAGTTTAGGGCTAGCGGGAGACGAGCAGTACTTC.

V and J are TRBV10-3 and TRBJ1-6; TRBD1 is a possible D gene (5 bases). The V gene's germline CDR1 is ENHRY and CDR2 SYGVKD. The CDR3 contains 17 residues. V was clipped by 0 bases and J by 7 bases, with 16 bases between them. The CDR3 DNA is TGTGCCATCAGTGAGTCGGGGGGGAAAGGGGAAAATTCACCCCTCCACTTT. This codes for CAISESGGKGENSPLHF.